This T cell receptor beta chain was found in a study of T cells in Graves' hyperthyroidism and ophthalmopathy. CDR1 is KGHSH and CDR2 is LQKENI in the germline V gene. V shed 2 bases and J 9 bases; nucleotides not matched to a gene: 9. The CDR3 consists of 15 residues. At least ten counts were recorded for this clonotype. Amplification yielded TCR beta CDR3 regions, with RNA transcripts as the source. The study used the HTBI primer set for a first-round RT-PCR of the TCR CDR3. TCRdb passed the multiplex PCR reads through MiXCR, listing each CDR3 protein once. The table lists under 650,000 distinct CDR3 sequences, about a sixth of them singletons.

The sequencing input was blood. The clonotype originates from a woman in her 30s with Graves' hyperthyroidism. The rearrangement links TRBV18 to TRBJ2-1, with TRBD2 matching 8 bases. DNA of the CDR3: TGTGCCAGCTCACCAGGAACGGGAGGGCCTAGTGAGCAGTTCTTC. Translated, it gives CASSPGTGGPSEQFF. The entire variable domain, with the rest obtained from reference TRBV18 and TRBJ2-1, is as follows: NAGVMQNPRHLVRRRGQEARLRCSPMKGHSHVYWYRQLPEEGLKFMVYLQKENIIDESGMPKERFSAEFPKEGPSILRIQQVVRGDSAAYFCASSPGTGGPSEQFFGPGTRLTVL.